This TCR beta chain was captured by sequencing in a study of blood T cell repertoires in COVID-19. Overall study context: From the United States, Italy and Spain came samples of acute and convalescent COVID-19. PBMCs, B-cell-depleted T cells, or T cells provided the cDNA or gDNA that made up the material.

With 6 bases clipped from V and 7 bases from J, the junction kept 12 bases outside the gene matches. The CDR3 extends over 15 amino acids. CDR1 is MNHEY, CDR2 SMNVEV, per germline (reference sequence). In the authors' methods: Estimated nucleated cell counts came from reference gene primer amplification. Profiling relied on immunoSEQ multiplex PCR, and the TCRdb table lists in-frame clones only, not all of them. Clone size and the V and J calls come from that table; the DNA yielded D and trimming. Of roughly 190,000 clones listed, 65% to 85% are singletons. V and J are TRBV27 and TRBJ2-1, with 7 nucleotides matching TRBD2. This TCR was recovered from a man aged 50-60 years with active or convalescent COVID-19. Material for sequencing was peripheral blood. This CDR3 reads CASSETVGRRNEQFF. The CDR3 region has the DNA TGTGCCAGCAGCGAGACAGTCGGGAGGCGTAATGAGCAGTTCTTC.